Below, 2 T cell receptor beta chains from the same sample are listed, as sequenced in a study of T cell responses to AZD1222 COVID-19 vaccine. TCRdb keeps only in-frame clones here, not all; method: immunoSEQ multiplex PCR. The sample contains about 100,000 clones, 85% to 90% of which appear only once. Sequencing was performed on peripheral blood, taken 28 days after the second AZD1222 dose. Receptors were obtained from an adult who received the AZD1222 COVID-19 vaccine.

The chain recombines TRBV7-9 with TRBJ2-5; a weak D match, TRBD2 (6 bases). Germline values: CDR1 SEHNR, CDR2 FQNEAQ (reference sequence). Deletions cut 5 bases from V and 5 bases from J, with 12 bases between. The CDR3 consists of 13 residues. The CDR3 sequence is CASSTRSGETQYF. CDR3 nucleotide sequence: TGTGCCAGCAGCACCCGAAGCGGGGAGACCCAGTACTTC.

Points on this clone: Compared with germline, one end of the junction differs, possibly owing to a read error. The V gene is TRBV10-3, the J gene TRBJ1-1; the D is unclear. The CDR3 has 14 residues. Germline CDR1 reads ENHRY; CDR2 reads SYGVKD. CDR3 coding DNA: TGTGCCATCAGCCCCGGGTCACGCACGGACTTAACCGCATTT. Its protein is CAISPGSRTDLTAF.